The 6 T cell receptor beta chains below come from one sample, sequenced in a study of vaccination and CD4 T cells after COVID-19 (dated by TCRdb to between 2020 and 2023). Receptor libraries were prepared by PCR. Sequenced on an Illumina iSeq 100. At the Johns Hopkins FTIC core, DNA from the cultured CD4+ T cells underwent TCR sequencing with the Oncomine TCR Beta short-read assay. Using fastp trimming at Q25 and MiXCR clonotype assembly, TCRdb reanalyzed the public sequencing data and kept in-frame beta chains. Duplicate CDR3 protein sequences are folded into a single record with the most common DNA and genes. The sample table records about 15,000 distinct CDR3 sequences; around 53% of these occur just once. The ten largest clones take up 9% to 12% of the sample. Their specific antigens are unknown. The label giving this sample's treatment or condition can be read as: roughly 10-day PBMC culture with coronavirus spike peptide pools or control peptides (ViraFEST assay).

The sequencing input was CD4+ T cells from blood, cultured in vitro. The receptors shown here come from a human donor who had recovered from COVID-19.

The chain joins TRBV12-3 or TRBV12-4 to TRBJ2-3; tentatively, D is TRBD2 (6 bases). The CDR3 extends over 15 amino acids. V lost 3 bases to trimming and J lost 5 bases, with 15 bases between them. The CDR3 loop is CASSFDAGPRDTQYF. CDR3 in DNA: TGTGCCAGCAGTTTTGATGCGGGGCCGAGAGATACGCAGTATTTT.

This clonotype showed up just a few times. CDR3 bases: TGTGCCAGCAGTTTGCGGTTTCGACTAGCGCATAACTACGAGCAGTACTTC. Protein product: CASSLRFRLAHNYEQYF. The chain links TRBV7-2 to TRBJ2-7; 8 bases align to TRBD2. Germline V lookup: CDR1 SGHTA, CDR2 FQGNSA. V trimming: 6 bases; J trimming: 3 bases; junction bases outside the gene matches: 16. The CDR3 sequence is 17 residues long.

V is TRBV5-1 and J is TRBJ2-5; D possibly corresponds to TRBD2 (5 bases). V was trimmed by 1 base and J by 4 bases, leaving 11 bases between them. In germline, CDR1 is SGHRS, CDR2 YFSETQ. CDR3 length equals 14 residues. The CDR3 bases are TGCGCCAGCAGCTTGTCGGGGTTCGGAGAGACCCAGTACTTC. Translation gives CASSLSGFGETQYF.

Only a few counts were recorded for this clonotype. The chain links TRBV30 to TRBJ1-5, with no clear D. The CDR3 contains 15 residues. V was pared by 3 bases and J by 7 bases, with 19 bases between. Germline CDR1 and CDR2: GTSNPN and SVGIG (reference sequence). The DNA of the CDR3 is TGTGCCTGGAGGCCCCGAGGTCCCCCTGGGCAGCCCCAGCATTTT. As protein: CAWRPRGPPGQPQHF.

The chain couples TRBV6-2 or TRBV6-3 to TRBJ2-1, with D possibly being TRBD1 or TRBD2 (6 bases each). The ends were cut back, 6 bases at V and 8 bases at J, with 14 bases in the middle. This CDR3 region has 13 residues. CDR1 is MNHEY, CDR2 SVGEGT, per germline. The CDR3 loop is CASRGGHRYEQFF. CDR3 bases: TGTGCCAGCAGGGGGGGACACAGGTATGAGCAGTTCTTC.

This clonotype was observed a handful of times. The rearrangement joins TRBV20-1 to TRBJ1-5, with D possibly TRBD1 on 5 matching bases. Trimming pared 0 bases from V and 2 bases from J, leaving 14 bases between. The CDR3 totals 16 residues. Germline V CDR1 and CDR2: DFQATT, SNEGSKA (reference sequence). The CDR3 region is CSARDRRGGGNQPQHF. The CDR3 coding sequence is TGCAGTGCTAGAGATCGGAGGGGCGGTGGCAATCAGCCCCAGCATTTT.